The 14 T cell receptor beta chains reported below all come from one sample, sequenced in a study of shared clonotypes between healthy human individuals. The table came from immunoSEQ multiplex PCR; TCRdb's copy has only in-frame clones and leaves some out. Among about 1 million clones listed, roughly 70% were seen once. Sequencing was carried out using memory CD4+ T cells sorted from blood. The subset is: CD45RA-negative fraction. All receptors come from a man aged 18 to 30 in good health.

The CDR3 DNA sequence: TGCGCCAGCAGCCAATCCGGGACACTTACCTACGAGCAGTACTTC. Translation gives CASSQSGTLTYEQYF. V usage is TRBV4-1 and J usage is TRBJ2-7; D might be TRBD1 (6 bases). Trimming left V 2 bases short and J 2 bases short, with 13 bases between. Germline CDR1 and CDR2: MGHRA and YSYEKL. The CDR3 length is 15 residues.

This clone has ten or more counts. The genes are TRBV2 and TRBJ2-3; 8 positions match TRBD1. The CDR3 spans 20 residues. Germline CDR1 and CDR2: SNHLY and FYNNEI. V was clipped by 7 bases and J by 1 base; unmatched bases: 22. This CDR3 reads CASTDPPSWGTGEGTDTQYF. As DNA, the CDR3 is TGTGCCAGCACCGACCCTCCCAGTTGGGGGACAGGAGAGGGCACAGATACGCAGTATTTT.

The rearrangement uses TRBV7-3 and TRBJ2-2, with 7 bases aligning to TRBD1. The CDR3 is 16 residues long. CDR1 and CDR2 from the germline V gene are SGHTA and FQGTGA. Trimming removed 6 bases from V and 6 bases from J; junction bases left unmatched: 13. CDR3 sequence (DNA): TGTGCCAGCAGTAAAACCGGGACAGTCAATCCCGGGGAGCTGTTTTTT. Amino acids: CASSKTGTVNPGELFF.

This clone was detected only once. This chain joins TRBV20-1 and TRBJ2-3, with D unresolved. CDR1 is DFQATT and CDR2 is SNEGSKA in the germline V gene (reference sequence). The CDR3 loop spans 11 amino acids. Here the CDR3 reads CTVSLTDTQYF. The CDR3 DNA follows: TGCACCGTGAGCCTCACAGATACGCAGTATTTT.

To note about this clone: Other DNA variants within this sample encode the same CDR3. The chain employs TRBV6-6 and TRBJ2-1; no reliable D call. Deletions cut 3 bases from V and 1 base from J, with 1 base between. CDR1 MNHNY and CDR2 SVGAGI come from the germline V gene (reference sequence). The CDR3 length is 12 residues. The CDR3 coding sequence is TGTGCCAGCAGTTATTCCTACAATGAGCAGTTCTTC. Translating it yields CASSYSYNEQFF.

CDR3 amino acids: CASSRSLGLAGRSSEQYF. The CDR3 DNA reads TGTGCCAGCAGCCGATCCTTGGGACTAGCGGGACGCTCCAGCGAGCAGTACTTC. The chain has TRBV7-9 and TRBJ2-7; 13 bases match TRBD2. Per the germline V gene, CDR1 is SEHNR and CDR2 is FQNEAQ (reference sequence). This CDR3 region has 18 residues. V shed 5 bases and J 6 bases; nucleotides not matched to a gene: 16.

V gene TRBV19 combines with J gene TRBJ2-5; D is ambiguous. Between the trimmed V and J ends, which lost 7 bases and 2 bases, there was a span of 14 bases. The CDR3 is 14 amino acids. Germline V gene lookup returns CDR1 LNHDA and CDR2 SQIVND (reference sequence). The CDR3 DNA reads as TGTGCCAGTACGAAGGGCATGACGCAAGAGACCCAGTACTTC. It codes for CASTKGMTQETQYF.

Only one count was recorded for this clone. This rearrangement joins TRBV9 to TRBJ2-5, with TRBD2 as a possible D gene (6 bases). Germline lookup yields CDR1 SGDLS and CDR2 YYNGEE. The CDR3 totals 16 residues. The ends were cut back, 3 bases at V and 5 bases at J, with 20 bases in the middle. The chain's CDR3 is CASSGQEGDWGETQYF. The CDR3 nucleotides read TGTGCCAGCAGCGGCCAGGAGGGTGATTGGGGCGAGACCCAGTACTTC.

The sample holds many counts of this clone. This chain joins TRBV5-5 and TRBJ2-2; TRBD1 might be the D (5 bases). The CDR3 has 15 amino acids. Germline V gene data show CDR1 as SGHKS and CDR2 as YYEKEE (reference sequence). V was pared by 3 bases and J by 5 bases, with 14 bases between. The CDR3 region has the DNA TGTGCCAGCAGCTGGCTGCAGGGCGGTACCGGGGAGCTGTTTTTT. Protein: CASSWLQGGTGELFF. The full variable domain, rest sourced from reference TRBV5-5 and TRBJ2-2, is DAGVTQSPTHLIKTRGQQVTLRCSPISGHKSVSWYQQVLGQGPQFIFQYYEKEERGRGNFPDRFSARQFPNYSSELNVNALLLGDSALYLCASSWLQGGTGELFFGEGSRLTVL.

Remarks on this clone: Mismatch with germline at one junction end may stem from a read error. The chain links TRBV27 to TRBJ1-2, with 9 bases identical to TRBD1. CDR1 is MNHEY, CDR2 SMNVEV, per germline (reference sequence). There are 12 residues in the CDR3. The CDR3 sequence: CASRGQGGVNAF. The CDR3 DNA reads TGTGCCAGCAGGGGACAGGGAGGGGTTAACGCCTTC.

This clone has a single count. V gene TRBV30 combines with J gene TRBJ2-1, with 11 bases lining up with TRBD2. V gave up 2 bases and J gave up 8 bases; unmatched junction bases: 5. The CDR3 contains 14 residues. Germline V lookup: CDR1 GTSNPN, CDR2 SVGIG (reference sequence). The CDR3 nucleotides are TGTGCCTGGAGTACGACTAGCGGGAACGATGAGCAGTTCTTC. Amino acid sequence: CAWSTTSGNDEQFF. Full variable domain (rest looked up from reference TRBV30 and TRBJ2-1): SQTIHQWPATLVQPVGSPLSLECTVEGTSNPNLYWYRQAAGRGLQLLFYSVGIGQISSEVPQNLSASRPQDRQFILSSKKLLLSDSGFYLCAWSTTSGNDEQFFGPGTRLTVL.

V gene TRBV27 combines with J gene TRBJ2-1; a possible D gene is TRBD1 (6 bases). Germline V lookup: CDR1 MNHEY, CDR2 SMNVEV (reference sequence). V gave up 3 bases and J gave up 12 bases, with 15 bases separating them. This CDR3 contains 13 residues. As DNA, the CDR3 is TGTGCCAGCAGTTTTTCCCGGACAGCTTGGCAGTTCTTC. Its protein is CASSFSRTAWQFF.

This rearrangement joins TRBV5-4 to TRBJ2-1; TRBD1 is a possible D gene (6 bases). Germline V gene sequence: CDR1 SGHNT, CDR2 YYREEE (reference sequence). V lost 2 bases, J lost 6 bases, and 15 bases lay in between. This CDR3 is built from 15 residues. The chain's CDR3 is CASSFPGASGNEQFF. The CDR3 bases are TGTGCCAGCAGCTTCCCAGGGGCCTCTGGCAATGAGCAGTTCTTC.

About this clone itself: This CDR3 is also generated by other DNA sequences in the sample. V gene TRBV14 combines with J gene TRBJ2-3; D ambiguous. This CDR3 contains 13 residues. Germline V gene sequence: CDR1 SGHDN, CDR2 FVKESK. The germline V and J ends were trimmed by 0 bases and 3 bases, with 4 bases remaining between them. The CDR3 DNA is TGTGCCAGCAGCCAAGATCTAACAGATACGCAGTATTTT. It encodes CASSQDLTDTQYF. Filled out from reference TRBV14 and TRBJ2-3, the complete variable domain reads EAGVTQFPSHSVIEKGQTVTLRCDPISGHDNLYWYRRVMGKEIKFLLHFVKESKQDESGMPNNRFLAERTGGTYSTLKVQPAELEDSGVYFCASSQDLTDTQYFGPGTRLTVL.